These 22 T cell receptor beta chains share one sample of origin, sequenced in a study of vaccination effects on CD4 cells after COVID-19. When around 10 days of culture had elapsed, CD4+ T cells were isolated. Clones were read by immunoSEQ multiplex PCR, and TCRdb kept only the in-frame ones, dropping some. The sample has roughly 36,000 clones, 65% to 75% seen once. Their antigen targets remain unknown. Sequenced material: CD4+ T cells from PBMCs cultured without peptide, taken before COVID-19 vaccination. The origin of the receptors is a human donor who received a COVID-19 vaccine.

CDR3 nucleotides: TGTGCCAGCAGCGTAGCTGGGGGGACAGACTACAATGAGCAGTTCTTC. Translated, it gives CASSVAGGTDYNEQFF. The genes are TRBV9 and TRBJ2-1; possible D gene TRBD1, 7 bases. The CDR3 runs 16 residues. V was pared by 0 bases and J by 3 bases, with 13 bases between. The V gene's germline CDR1 is SGDLS and CDR2 YYNGEE. The full variable domain, its missing parts supplied by reference TRBV9 and TRBJ2-1, is DSGVTQTPKHLITATGQRVTLRCSPRSGDLSVYWYQQSLDQGLQFLIQYYNGEERAKGNILERFSAQQFPDLHSELNLSSLELGDSALYFCASSVAGGTDYNEQFFGPGTRLTVL.

This chain links TRBV3-1 (or the pseudogene TRBV3-2) with TRBJ1-1, with D maybe TRBD1 (6 bases). This CDR3 has 13 amino acids. V shed 0 bases and J shed 9 bases, with 11 bases lying between them. The germline V gene has CDR1 LGHDT and CDR2 YNNKEL (reference sequence). The DNA of the CDR3 is TGTGCCAGCAGCCAAGAATGGGGGCGGAAAGCTTTCTTT. Protein sequence: CASSQEWGRKAFF.

Here the CDR3 reads CSATRKTQYF. CDR3 sequence (DNA): TGCAGTGCTACCCGGAAGACCCAGTACTTC. The genes are TRBV20-1 and TRBJ2-5; D gene ambiguous. V lost 4 bases and J lost 6, with 6 bases in between. This CDR3 region has 10 residues. Germline-derived CDR1 and CDR2 are DFQATT and SNEGSKA (reference sequence).

The rearrangement links TRBV5-6 to TRBJ2-5; 9 positions agree with TRBD2. The V gene's germline CDR1 is SGHDT and CDR2 YYEEEE. This CDR3 region has 16 residues. The ends lost 2 bases at V and 4 bases at J; junction bases unmatched: 9. The CDR3 DNA follows: TGTGCCAGCAGCTTTCGAAGAATAGCGGGAGCAGAGACCCAGTACTTC. Translation: CASSFRRIAGAETQYF.

The chain couples TRBV4-3 to TRBJ1-1, with 9 positions matching TRBD1. The germline V gene has CDR1 LGHNA and CDR2 YSLEER. After removal of 4 bases from V and 4 bases from J, the junction contained 4 bases not matched to a gene. CDR3 length equals 14 residues. CDR3 amino acids: CASSRTGGFTEAFF. Here the CDR3 DNA reads TGCGCCAGCAGCCGAACAGGGGGCTTCACTGAAGCTTTCTTT.

The V gene is TRBV10-3, the J gene TRBJ1-6, with D possibly matching TRBD1 (6 bases). The CDR3 runs 14 residues. With 6 bases removed from V and 5 bases from J, the gap between germline ends came to 11 bases. Per germline, CDR1 ENHRY and CDR2 SYGVKD. CDR3 sequence (DNA): TGTGCCATCAGGGAACAGGGAAATAATTCACCCCTCCACTTT. Amino acid sequence: CAIREQGNNSPLHF.

This clone was observed a handful of times. This sequence joins TRBV10-3 and TRBJ1-1, with a possible D match to TRBD1 (5 bases). Trimming removed 6 bases at V and 3 bases at J, with 11 bases between. Germline values: CDR1 ENHRY, CDR2 SYGVKD. This CDR3 has 13 amino acids. The CDR3, as DNA: TGTGCCATCAGCCCCGGCAGGGACACTGAAGCTTTCTTT. Amino acids: CAISPGRDTEAFF.

This clone was seen a handful of times. V gene TRBV5-8 combines with J gene TRBJ1-4; a possible D gene is TRBD1 (6 bases). CDR1 and CDR2 from the germline V gene are SGHTS and YDEGEE. Trimming left V 2 bases short and J 3 bases short, with 11 bases between. The CDR3 spans 15 residues. CDR3 residues: CASSLTGQSNEKLFF. Here the CDR3 DNA reads TGTGCCAGCAGCTTAACAGGGCAGTCTAATGAAAAACTGTTTTTT.

A few counts support this clone. The gene calls are TRBV5-1 and TRBJ1-6; 7 bases are shared with TRBD1. After removal of 5 bases from V and 7 bases from J, the junction contained 3 bases not matched to a gene. Looked up from germline, CDR1 is SGHRS and CDR2 is YFSETQ. The CDR3 consists of 13 residues. The CDR3 spells CASSQGGNSPLHF. The DNA of the CDR3 is TGCGCCAGCAGTCAGGGGGGGAATTCACCCCTCCACTTT.

The chain has TRBV13 and TRBJ1-2; TRBD1 might be the D (6 bases). CDR1 is PRHDT and CDR2 is FYEKMQ in the germline V gene (reference sequence). Trimming removed 5 bases at V and 2 bases at J, with 9 bases between. This CDR3 region has 13 residues. Written as DNA, the CDR3 is TGTGCCAGCAGCCCAGGACAGAACTATGGCTACACCTTC. This sequence encodes CASSPGQNYGYTF. The entire variable domain, with the rest obtained from reference TRBV13 and TRBJ1-2, is as follows: AAGVIQSPRHLIKEKRETATLKCYPIPRHDTVYWYQQGPGQDPQFLISFYEKMQSDKGSIPDRFSAQQFSDYHSELNMSSLELGDSALYFCASSPGQNYGYTFGSGTRLTVV.

V and J are TRBV29-1 and TRBJ2-1; TRBD1 agrees at 7 bases. V lost 6 bases and J lost 4; bases outside the gene matches: 0. The CDR3 covers 11 residues. Germline CDR1 is SQVTM and CDR2 is ANQGSEA. This chain's CDR3 is CSVDRYNEQFF. The CDR3 DNA follows: TGCAGCGTGGACAGGTACAATGAGCAGTTCTTC.

The J gene is TRBJ2-1, the V gene TRBV10-3; 13 bases are a match to TRBD2. The V segment lost 4 bases and the J segment 0 bases; nucleotides outside the gene matches: 0. Looked up from germline, CDR1 is ENHRY and CDR2 is SYGVKD. This CDR3 contains 16 residues. The CDR3: CAISGTSGGSYNEQFF. In nucleotides, the CDR3 is TGTGCCATCAGTGGGACTAGCGGGGGCTCCTACAATGAGCAGTTCTTC.

This clone was counted a few times. The rearrangement links TRBV9 to TRBJ2-7, with D hard to call. V gave up 0 bases and J gave up 3 bases, with 7 bases separating them. The germline CDR1 and CDR2 sequences are SGDLS and YYNGEE. CDR3 length equals 13 residues. DNA of the CDR3: TGTGCCAGCAGCGTAGGGCTCAGCTACGAGCAGTACTTC. Translated, it gives CASSVGLSYEQYF.

This chain uses TRBV7-9 with TRBJ1-6; unclear D gene. Trimming left V 1 base short and J 0 bases short, with 1 base between. This CDR3 is 14 amino acids long. Germline V gene lookup returns CDR1 SEHNR and CDR2 FQNEAQ (reference sequence). The CDR3 sequence: CASSLGSYNSPLHF. In nucleotides, the CDR3 is TGTGCCAGCAGCTTAGGCTCCTATAATTCACCCCTCCACTTT.

The V call is TRBV25-1, the J call TRBJ1-6; D uncertain. Germline-derived CDR1 and CDR2 are MGHDK and SYGVNS. Trimming removed 6 bases from V and 0 bases from J, with 9 bases in between. CDR3 length: 15 residues. As DNA, the CDR3 is TGTGCCAGCAGGGGTTTTTACTCCTATAATTCACCCCTCCACTTT. Its protein product is CASRGFYSYNSPLHF.

The rearrangement joins TRBV5-1 to TRBJ2-2; TRBD2 agrees at 10 bases. The CDR3 runs 15 residues. Looked up from germline, CDR1 is SGHRS and CDR2 is YFSETQ. V trimming: 4 bases; J trimming: 7 bases; junction bases outside the gene matches: 7. This chain's CDR3 is CASSLLAGEIGELFF. CDR3 DNA sequence: TGCGCCAGCAGCCTGCTAGCGGGAGAGATCGGGGAGCTGTTTTTT.

In DNA form, the CDR3 reads TGTGCCAGCACCTCACCCAGCCGAGGACAGTTCTTC. Translated: CASTSPSRGQFF. The chain links TRBV27 to TRBJ2-1, with D uncertain. Germline V gene lookup returns CDR1 MNHEY and CDR2 SMNVEV (reference sequence). With 7 bases removed from V and 13 bases from J, the gap between germline ends came to 17 bases. This CDR3 has 12 amino acids.

This chain joins TRBV30 and TRBJ1-5; D may be TRBD1 (5 bases). Trimming shortened V by 3 bases and J by 7 bases, and 19 bases separated the two germline ends. The CDR3 has 15 amino acids. Germline CDR1 and CDR2: GTSNPN and SVGIG (reference sequence). CDR3 region: CAWSPAGGGGQPQHF. The CDR3 DNA is TGTGCCTGGAGCCCCGCCGGGGGGGGTGGCCAGCCCCAGCATTTT.

This clone has a handful of counts. This chain uses TRBV7-9 with TRBJ1-4; D not resolved. The germline gives CDR1 SEHNR, CDR2 FQNEAQ (reference sequence). V gave up 1 base and J gave up 5 bases, with 2 bases separating them. The CDR3 length is 12 residues. As DNA, the CDR3 is TGTGCCAGCAGCTTAGGGAATGAAAAACTGTTTTTT. Protein: CASSLGNEKLFF.

This chain connects TRBV5-1 to TRBJ2-7, with D possibly being TRBD1 (6 bases). The germline CDR1 and CDR2 sequences are SGHRS and YFSETQ. The CDR3 has 15 residues. The ends were cut back, 0 bases at V and 2 bases at J, with 12 bases in the middle. This CDR3 is CASSLAIGQTYEQYF. In DNA, the CDR3 is TGCGCCAGCAGCTTGGCCATAGGACAGACCTACGAGCAGTACTTC.

This chain uses TRBV28 with TRBJ2-5; no reliable D call. The CDR3 sequence is 13 residues long. CDR1 and CDR2 (germline): MDHEN, SYDVKM. Deletions cut 6 bases from V and 5 bases from J, with 13 bases between. CDR3 amino acids: CASSGPGWETQYF. The CDR3 region has the DNA TGTGCCAGCAGCGGGCCCGGTTGGGAGACCCAGTACTTC.

This chain uses TRBV6-5 with TRBJ2-5; D not certain. This CDR3 region has 14 residues. Germline V gene lookup returns CDR1 MNHEY and CDR2 SVGAGI. Trimming pared 7 bases from V and 2 bases from J, leaving 14 bases between. The CDR3 bases are TGTGCCAGCAAAGGGTCATTGCTACAAGAGACCCAGTACTTC. Protein sequence: CASKGSLLQETQYF.